Below, 24 T cell receptor beta chains from the same sample are listed, as sequenced in a study of neurological immune-mediated disorders. From the 5' RACE reads, TCRdb called clonotypes with MiXCR, one entry per CDR3 protein. The sample has 20,000 to 25,000 distinct CDR3 sequences; roughly 14% are singletons. Input material: PBMCs. The receptors derive from a female donor with HTLV-1-associated myelopathy (HAM/TSP).

This clonotype was seen at least ten times. This sequence joins TRBV20-1 and TRBJ2-7, with TRBD1 matching 10 bases. The CDR3 is made up of 14 amino acids. The junction had 7 bases not matched to a gene; V was cut back by 4 bases and J by 4 bases. From germline, CDR1 is DFQATT and CDR2 SNEGSKA (reference sequence). The CDR3 nucleotides read TGCAGTGCTACCAGACAGGGGGCGCGGTACGAGCAGTACTTC. It specifies CSATRQGARYEQYF.

This clonotype has ten or more counts. This sequence joins TRBV29-1 and TRBJ2-3, with 7 bases identical to TRBD2. V lost 4 bases to trimming and J lost 1 base; unmatched junction nucleotides: 14. The CDR3 has 17 residues. The V gene's germline CDR1 is SQVTM and CDR2 ANQGSEA. This CDR3 reads CSVGLAGGGGGTDTQYF. CDR3 nucleotides: TGCAGCGTTGGACTAGCTGGGGGTGGGGGGGGCACAGATACGCAGTATTTT.

The chain carries TRBV20-1 and TRBJ2-1, with 9 bases fitting TRBD2. CDR1 is DFQATT, CDR2 SNEGSKA, per germline (reference sequence). The CDR3 sequence is 14 residues long. The V segment lost 3 bases and the J segment 9 bases; nucleotides outside the gene matches: 9. The CDR3 region has the DNA TGCAGTGCTAGGAGAGCGGGGGGTCGAAGTGAGCAGTTCTTC. Encoded protein: CSARRAGGRSEQFF.

This clonotype was detected many times. This sequence joins TRBV9 and TRBJ2-7; D not certain. The CDR3 has 14 residues. Germline loops: CDR1 SGDLS, CDR2 YYNGEE. Trimming removed 0 bases at V and 0 bases at J, with 7 bases between. Here the CDR3 reads CASSVGRSSYEQYF. DNA for the CDR3: TGTGCCAGCAGCGTAGGGCGGAGCTCCTACGAGCAGTACTTC.

The sample holds many counts of this clonotype. V and J are TRBV3-1 and TRBJ1-2; a weak D match, TRBD1 (5 bases). CDR1 and CDR2 from the germline V gene are LGHDT and YNNKEL (reference sequence). Trimming took 8 bases from V and 7 from J, leaving 20 bases between them. CDR3 length: 14 amino acids. The CDR3 protein is CASAQGLDIGGYTF. Here the CDR3 DNA reads TGTGCCAGCGCTCAGGGCCTAGATATCGGTGGCTACACCTTC.

This clonotype was seen ten or more times. The chain joins TRBV6-5 to TRBJ2-7, with D perhaps matching TRBD2 (6 bases). V was shortened by 2 bases and J by 2 bases, with 7 bases between the two germline ends. Germline lookup yields CDR1 MNHEY and CDR2 SVGAGI. The length of the CDR3 is 13 residues. DNA of the CDR3: TGTGCCAGCAGTTACGGGGGGACCTACGAGCAGTACTTC. The encoded protein is CASSYGGTYEQYF.

The table lists this clonotype with many counts. The chain carries TRBV29-1 and TRBJ2-1, with D perhaps matching TRBD2 (7 bases). This CDR3 region has 15 residues. Germline V gene sequence: CDR1 SQVTM, CDR2 ANQGSEA. Trimming took 3 bases from V and 6 from J, leaving 18 bases between them. The CDR3 is CSVEGGGEGSNEQFF. The CDR3 nucleotides read TGCAGCGTTGAGGGCGGGGGCGAAGGTAGCAATGAGCAGTTCTTC.

The sample holds many counts of this clonotype. The chain employs TRBV5-1 and TRBJ2-5, with a weak D call TRBD1 (6 bases). Germline V gene data show CDR1 as SGHRS and CDR2 as YFSETQ. The CDR3 has 15 amino acids. V was shortened by 4 bases and J by 1 base, with 14 bases between the two germline ends. In nucleotides, the CDR3 is TGCGCCAGCAGCCTACTCGGGACACCCCAAGAGACCCAGTACTTC. Residues: CASSLLGTPQETQYF.

This clonotype was seen ten or more times. The genes are TRBV20-1 and TRBJ2-7, with a weak D call TRBD2 (5 bases). V was shortened by 3 bases and J by 6 bases, with 27 bases between the two germline ends. The CDR3 consists of 17 residues. From germline, CDR1 is DFQATT and CDR2 SNEGSKA (reference sequence). CDR3 in amino acids: CSASPWGTGTSLGEQYF. CDR3 coding DNA: TGCAGTGCTAGCCCCTGGGGAACGGGAACAAGCCTTGGCGAGCAGTACTTC.

The sample holds many counts of this clonotype. The gene calls are TRBV20-1 and TRBJ2-7; possible D gene TRBD1, 5 bases. CDR1 is DFQATT, CDR2 SNEGSKA, per germline (reference sequence). This CDR3 comprises 12 residues. The germline V and J ends were trimmed by 4 bases and 2 bases, with 9 bases remaining between them. Here the CDR3 reads CSATDITYEQYF. CDR3 sequence (DNA): TGCAGTGCTACGGACATCACCTACGAGCAGTACTTC.

This clonotype was detected ten times or more. The chain links TRBV7-2 to TRBJ2-3, with D perhaps TRBD1 or TRBD2 (5 bases each). V lost 5 bases, J lost 2 bases, and 8 bases lay in between. This CDR3 region has 13 residues. Looked up from germline, CDR1 is SGHTA and CDR2 is FQGNSA. The CDR3 bases are TGTGCCAGCAGCCTGGGGGTCACAGATACGCAGTATTTT. Its translation: CASSLGVTDTQYF.

This clonotype came up many times. The V and J genes are TRBV5-5 and TRBJ1-4; D not resolved. Germline-derived CDR1 and CDR2 are SGHKS and YYEKEE (reference sequence). The CDR3 length is 15 residues. V lost 0 bases, J lost 0 bases, and 6 bases lay in between. The chain's CDR3 is CASSLGIATNEKLFF. CDR3 nucleotides: TGTGCCAGCAGCTTGGGAATTGCAACTAATGAAAAACTGTTTTTT.

This clonotype was seen at least ten times. This chain connects TRBV20-1 to TRBJ2-5; weak D call: TRBD2 (6 bases). V shed 1 base and J shed 10 bases, with 28 bases lying between them. The CDR3 loop spans 17 amino acids. Germline loops: CDR1 DFQATT, CDR2 SNEGSKA (reference sequence). In nucleotides, the CDR3 is TGCAGTGCTAGAGTCCAGCGGAAGGCCCTGCGGGGTAGGAACCAGTACTTC. It yields the protein CSARVQRKALRGRNQYF.

The sample holds many counts of this clonotype. This sequence joins TRBV5-1 and TRBJ2-7; possibly TRBD1 or TRBD2 for D (5 bases each). The ends were cut back, 4 bases at V and 4 bases at J, with 18 bases in the middle. The CDR3 has 15 amino acids. Germline V CDR1 and CDR2: SGHRS, YFSETQ. This CDR3 is CASSPGRGREYEQYF. The CDR3 DNA is TGCGCCAGCAGCCCCGGCCGGGGCAGGGAATACGAGCAGTACTTC. Full variable domain (rest looked up from reference TRBV5-1 and TRBJ2-7): KAGVTQTPRYLIKTRGQQVTLSCSPISGHRSVSWYQQTPGQGLQFLFEYFSETQRNKGNFPGRFSGRQFSNSRSEMNVSTLELGDSALYLCASSPGRGREYEQYFGPGTRLTVT.

This chain joins TRBV5-1 and TRBJ2-6; no firm D call. The CDR3 is 15 amino acids. With 0 bases removed from V and 1 base from J, the gap between germline ends came to 5 bases. Germline V lookup: CDR1 SGHRS, CDR2 YFSETQ. CDR3 bases: TGCGCCAGCAGCTTGGTGGAGTCTGGGGCCAACGTCCTGACTTTC. Protein sequence: CASSLVESGANVLTF.

This clonotype is deemed hyperexpanded. The chain links TRBV4-2 to TRBJ2-7; the D is unclear. V lost 0 bases to trimming and J lost 0 bases, with 0 bases between them. The CDR3 spans 12 residues. Germline V gene sequence: CDR1 LGHNA, CDR2 YNFKEQ. DNA of the CDR3: TGTGCCAGCAGCCAAGACTCCTACGAGCAGTACTTC. Protein sequence: CASSQDSYEQYF.

This clonotype was counted ten times or more. CDR3 DNA: TGTGCCACCAGCAGACCGGGGGGTACCAACTATGGCTACACCTTC. Amino acids: CATSRPGGTNYGYTF. This rearrangement joins TRBV15 to TRBJ1-2, with a tentative D call TRBD1 (5 bases). The V end lost 2 bases, the J end lost 2 bases, and 12 bases lay between the germline ends. CDR1 is LNHNV and CDR2 is YYDKDF in the germline V gene (reference sequence). This CDR3 comprises 15 residues. Looking up the rest from reference TRBV15 and TRBJ1-2 gives the full variable domain: DAMVIQNPRYQVTQFGKPVTLSCSQTLNHNVMYWYQQKSSQAPKLLFHYYDKDFNNEADTPDNFQSRRPNTSFCFLDIRSPGLGDTAMYLCATSRPGGTNYGYTFGSGTRLTVV.

This clonotype occurred many times. The chain couples TRBV4-1 to TRBJ2-1, with 12 nucleotides matching TRBD2. The CDR3 is 15 residues long. V was clipped by 0 bases and J by 7 bases; unmatched bases: 1. Germline V gene sequence: CDR1 MGHRA, CDR2 YSYEKL. The CDR3: CASSQETSGGNEQFF. CDR3 nucleotide sequence: TGCGCCAGCAGCCAAGAGACTAGCGGGGGTAATGAGCAGTTCTTC.

This clonotype was observed many times. The chain links TRBV7-8 to TRBJ2-2; possibly TRBD1 for D (6 bases). Trimming left V 3 bases short and J 2 bases short, with 10 bases between. This CDR3 comprises 15 residues. CDR1 and CDR2 from the germline V gene are SGHVS and FQNEAQ. The DNA for the CDR3 is TGTGCCAGCAGCTTTTCAGGGGCTAACACCGGGGAGCTGTTTTTT. This codes for CASSFSGANTGELFF.

This clonotype was found many times. The gene calls are TRBV7-9 and TRBJ1-6; 7 nucleotides align to TRBD1. Germline lookup yields CDR1 SEHNR and CDR2 FQNEAQ (reference sequence). The CDR3 spans 15 residues. The V gene end was trimmed by 6 bases and the J gene end by 7 bases; junction bases not matched to a gene: 9. The CDR3 DNA reads as TGTGCCAGCAGTCACGACAGGGTTGGGAATTCACCCCTCCACTTT. Residues: CASSHDRVGNSPLHF.

This clonotype was detected many times. The V gene is TRBV10-3, the J gene TRBJ2-5; 8 bases match TRBD2. Trimming took 8 bases from V and 5 from J; bases not matched to a gene: 10. CDR3 length: 14 amino acids. CDR1 and CDR2 (germline): ENHRY, SYGVKD. CDR3 residues: CAIRGGPIAETQYF. CDR3 nucleotide sequence: TGTGCCATCCGGGGGGGGCCGATCGCTGAGACCCAGTACTTC.

About this clonotype: The conserved closing phenylalanine or tryptophan is absent in this CDR3, likely reflecting a read error. The rearrangement links TRBV5-1 to TRBJ2-1; tentatively, D is TRBD1 (6 bases). The CDR3 sequence is 13 residues long. Germline V gives CDR1 SGHRS, CDR2 YFSETQ. CDR3 sequence: CASSLTGYNEQFL. The DNA of the CDR3 is TGCGCCAGTAGCTTAACAGGGTACAATGAGCAGTTCTTA.

This clonotype occurred many times. The rearrangement links TRBV6-1 to TRBJ2-5; tentative D call: TRBD1 (6 bases). This CDR3 spans 12 amino acids. Trimming removed 7 bases at V and 4 bases at J, with 10 bases between. The germline CDR1 and CDR2 sequences are MNHNS and SASEGT. The CDR3 protein is CASNQGRETQYF. Written as DNA, the CDR3 is TGTGCCAGCAACCAGGGGCGAGAGACCCAGTACTTC.

V usage is TRBV5-1 and J usage is TRBJ2-5; D might be TRBD1 (5 bases). With the DNA end fitting TRBJ2-7 better, the J assignment may be wrong. The germline gives CDR1 SGHRS, CDR2 YFSETQ. The CDR3 is 14 amino acids. The CDR3 loop reads CASSLATGYYEQYF. The CDR3 DNA sequence: TGCGCCAGCAGCTTGGCCACAGGTTACTACGAGCAGTACTTC.